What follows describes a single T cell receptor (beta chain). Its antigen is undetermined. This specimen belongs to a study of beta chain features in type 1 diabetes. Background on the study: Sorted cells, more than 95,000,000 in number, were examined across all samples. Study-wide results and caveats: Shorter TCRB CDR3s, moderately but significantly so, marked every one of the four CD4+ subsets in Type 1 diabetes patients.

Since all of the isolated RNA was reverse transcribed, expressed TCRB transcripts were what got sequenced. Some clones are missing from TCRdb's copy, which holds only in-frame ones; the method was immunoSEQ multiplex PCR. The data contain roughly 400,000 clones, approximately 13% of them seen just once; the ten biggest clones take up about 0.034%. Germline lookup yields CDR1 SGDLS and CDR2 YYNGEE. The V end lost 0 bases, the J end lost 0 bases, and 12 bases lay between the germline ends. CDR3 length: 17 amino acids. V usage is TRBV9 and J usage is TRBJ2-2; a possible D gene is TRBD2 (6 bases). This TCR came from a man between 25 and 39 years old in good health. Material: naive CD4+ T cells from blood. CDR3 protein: CASSVGRLVTNTGELFF. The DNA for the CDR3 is TGTGCCAGCAGCGTAGGACGACTAGTGACGAACACCGGGGAGCTGTTTTTT.